This entry is about one T cell receptor beta chain. Its antigen is not identified. These data come from a study of cytomegalovirus exposure and HLA in healthy donors. Amplification used 60 Vbeta primers and 13 Jbeta primers. Measured with immunoSEQ multiplex PCR; TCRdb has only the in-frame clones, and not every one. The repertoire holds 100,000 to 150,000 clones, with approximately 78% as singletons. Study-level points and caveats: Later genetic work tied a missense DCLRE1C variant to beta-chain V and J trimming. Reportedly, a later analysis found an Asian-associated ancestry cluster had fewer N-insertions than the approximately 700-donor mean. It was taken for granted in presence/absence analyses that sequencing depth across donors was roughly uniform.

Sequences were obtained from PBMCs. The source is a woman aged 40 to 55 in good health and CMV-seronegative.

The CDR3 nucleotides are TGTGCCAGCTCACCAGAACATATCTTCGTCTACGAGCAGTACTTC. Its translation: CASSPEHIFVYEQYF. This chain uses TRBV18 with TRBJ2-7; D is undetermined. The germline V and J ends were trimmed by 2 bases and 3 bases, with 14 bases remaining between them. Per the germline V gene, CDR1 is KGHSH and CDR2 is LQKENI. The CDR3 loop spans 15 amino acids.